This T cell receptor (beta chain) emerged from a study of Ad26.COV2.S vaccination and SARS-CoV-2 variants. General study results and limits: Similar non-spike TCR breadth was seen in vaccine and placebo recipients. The study found higher spike-specific TCR breadth in vaccine than placebo recipients. Reported findings describe substantial breadth in spike-specific CD8+ and CD4+ T cell responses following vaccination.

Only in-frame clones appear in the TCRdb table, and some are missing; sequencing was by immunoSEQ multiplex PCR. The data contain some 480,000 clones, around nine tenths of them singletons. Treatment noted: some 20 received Ad26.COV2.S at low or high dose, single or two shots; several received placebo; per-sample allocation not given. Sample collection was performed on day 63 after the first vaccine or placebo injection. As concerns this clone: Its target is not known.

The CDR3 loop spans 15 amino acids. V shed 5 bases and J 7 bases; nucleotides not matched to a gene: 10. Germline loops: CDR1 SGHTA, CDR2 FQGTGA. Sample: peripheral blood, taken in a trial of Ad26.COV2.S vaccine versus placebo. This clonotype originated in a person aged 18-60 years who received the Ad26.COV2.S COVID-19 vaccine or a placebo. V and J are TRBV7-3 and TRBJ2-1; 8 bases agree with TRBD2. The DNA for the CDR3 is TGTGCCAGCAGCCAAACTAGCGGAGAAGGGAATGAGCAGTTCTTC. Its translation: CASSQTSGEGNEQFF.